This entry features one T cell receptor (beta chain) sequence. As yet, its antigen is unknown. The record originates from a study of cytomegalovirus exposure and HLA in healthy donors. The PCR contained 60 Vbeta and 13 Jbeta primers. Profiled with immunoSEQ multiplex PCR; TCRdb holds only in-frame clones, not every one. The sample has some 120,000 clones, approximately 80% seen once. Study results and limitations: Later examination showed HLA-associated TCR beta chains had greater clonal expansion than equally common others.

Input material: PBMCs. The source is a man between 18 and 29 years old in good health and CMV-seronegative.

The CDR3 region is CASSEKTGEGGYTF. CDR3 bases: TGTGCCAGCAGTGAGAAGACAGGGGAAGGTGGCTACACCTTC. The chain has TRBV6-4 and TRBJ1-2, with 8 bases matching TRBD1. V shed 3 bases and J 7 bases; nucleotides not matched to a gene: 7. The germline CDR1 and CDR2 sequences are MRHNA and SNTAGT. This CDR3 comprises 14 residues.